One sample yielded the 20 T cell receptor beta chains listed below, sequenced in a study of cytomegalovirus exposure and HLA in healthy donors. The PCR had 60 Vbeta and 13 Jbeta primers. Generated by immunoSEQ multiplex PCR, the TCRdb table keeps only in-frame clones and is missing some. This sample lists about 82,000 clones; its ten largest clones have 1% to 1.4%. The sequencing input was PBMCs. These receptors were taken from a woman aged 25-40 years in good health and CMV-seronegative.

The rearrangement links TRBV6-1 to TRBJ1-1, with a possible D match to TRBD1 (6 bases). Trimming removed 3 bases at V and 4 bases at J, with 12 bases between. The CDR3 totals 14 residues. Germline CDR1 reads MNHNS; CDR2 reads SASEGT. CDR3 region: CASSENRVVTEAFF. The CDR3 DNA reads as TGTGCCAGCAGTGAGAACAGGGTGGTCACTGAAGCTTTCTTT.

The chain employs TRBV2 and TRBJ2-6; D is perhaps TRBD1 (5 bases). This CDR3 contains 18 residues. V was clipped by 0 bases and J by 4 bases, with 16 bases between them. Per germline, CDR1 SNHLY and CDR2 FYNNEI. This CDR3 reads CASSEAKQGITGANVLTF. The CDR3 DNA follows: TGTGCCAGCAGTGAAGCGAAGCAGGGCATCACCGGGGCCAACGTCCTGACTTTC.

The chain has TRBV18 and TRBJ2-1; D unresolved. Germline-derived CDR1 and CDR2 are KGHSH and LQKENI. Trimming stripped 2 bases from V and 7 bases from J, with 6 bases between. The CDR3 is 12 residues long. The CDR3 region is CASSPTKNEQFF. Written as DNA, the CDR3 is TGTGCCAGCTCACCAACTAAAAATGAGCAGTTCTTC.

This sequence joins TRBV4-1 and TRBJ2-1; 9 bases are shared with TRBD2. The length of the CDR3 is 16 residues. The V and J ends lost 0 bases and 7 bases, in that order; junction bases with no gene match: 7. In germline, CDR1 is MGHRA, CDR2 YSYEKL. This CDR3 is CASSQEWLAGRNEQFF. The CDR3 coding sequence is TGCGCCAGCAGCCAAGAGTGGCTAGCGGGGAGGAATGAGCAGTTCTTC.

This chain uses TRBV6-1 with TRBJ1-5; D is perhaps TRBD1 (6 bases). The V end lost 5 bases, the J end lost 1 base, and 12 bases lay between the germline ends. Germline CDR1 and CDR2: MNHNS and SASEGT. The CDR3 sequence is 15 residues long. In DNA form, the CDR3 reads TGTGCCAGCAGTAAATTGGACAGCAGCAATCAGCCCCAGCATTTT. It encodes CASSKLDSSNQPQHF.

J is TRBJ1-1 and V is TRBV30; no firm D call. V dropped 8 bases and J dropped 9 bases, with 16 bases sitting between them. Germline V CDR1 and CDR2: GTSNPN, SVGIG (reference sequence). The CDR3 runs 11 residues. For the CDR3, the DNA is TGTGCCCTGAGCTCTCAGGTACAAGCTTTCTTT. Residues: CALSSQVQAFF.

The rearrangement links TRBV19 to TRBJ2-7, with 9 nucleotides matching TRBD1. This CDR3 contains 13 residues. In germline, CDR1 is LNHDA, CDR2 SQIVND (reference sequence). V lost 5 bases to trimming and J lost 5 bases; unmatched junction nucleotides: 4. CDR3: CASSPRTGDEQYF. The CDR3 coding sequence is TGTGCCAGTAGTCCACGGACAGGGGACGAGCAGTACTTC.

The chain couples TRBV19 to TRBJ2-7, with 12 bases aligning to TRBD1. From germline, CDR1 is LNHDA and CDR2 SQIVND (reference sequence). The V segment lost 5 bases and the J segment 6 bases; nucleotides outside the gene matches: 5. The length of the CDR3 is 14 residues. This CDR3 reads CASSSGQGAFEQYF. CDR3 nucleotide sequence: TGTGCCAGTAGTTCGGGACAGGGGGCTTTCGAGCAGTACTTC.

This chain uses TRBV27 with TRBJ2-2; tentatively, D is TRBD1 (5 bases). The V end was cut by 5 bases, the J end by 3 bases, with 16 bases between. CDR1 MNHEY and CDR2 SMNVEV come from the germline V gene (reference sequence). The CDR3 has 16 amino acids. This chain's CDR3 is CASSLRLDRYTGELFF. The CDR3, as DNA: TGTGCCAGCAGTCTCCGCCTCGACAGATACACCGGGGAGCTGTTTTTT.

This chain joins TRBV19 and TRBJ1-3; D uncertain. CDR3 size: 14 residues. Between the trimmed V and J ends, which lost 5 bases and 8 bases, there was a span of 16 bases. Germline assignment: CDR1 LNHDA and CDR2 SQIVND (reference sequence). CDR3 loop: CASSQRGSEDTIYF. The CDR3 DNA is TGTGCCAGTAGTCAACGAGGGTCTGAAGACACCATATATTTT.

V gene TRBV7-9 combines with J gene TRBJ1-6, with 11 bases matching TRBD1. The CDR3 consists of 15 residues. The V gene end was trimmed by 4 bases and the J gene end by 6 bases; junction bases not matched to a gene: 2. Germline lookup yields CDR1 SEHNR and CDR2 FQNEAQ (reference sequence). The DNA for the CDR3 is TGTGCCAGCAGCTCCGGGACAGGGGGTAATTCACCCCTCCACTTT. Encoded protein: CASSSGTGGNSPLHF. The full variable domain, its missing parts supplied by reference TRBV7-9 and TRBJ1-6, is DTGVSQNPRHKITKRGQNVTFRCDPISEHNRLYWYRQTLGQGPEFLTYFQNEAQLEKSRLLSDRFSAERPKGSFSTLEIQRTEQGDSAMYLCASSSGTGGNSPLHFGNGTRLTVT.

The J gene is TRBJ2-2, the V gene TRBV2; a weak D match, TRBD1 (6 bases). Trimming stripped 4 bases from V and 4 bases from J, with 7 bases between. The CDR3 contains 13 residues. The germline CDR1 and CDR2 sequences are SNHLY and FYNNEI. The CDR3 DNA reads as TGTGCCAGCAGTGGAGGGGGCACCGGGGAGCTGTTTTTT. Encoded protein: CASSGGGTGELFF. The full variable domain, with the rest looked up from reference TRBV2 and TRBJ2-2, is EPEVTQTPSHQVTQMGQEVILRCVPISNHLYFYWYRQILGQKVEFLVSFYNNEISEKSEIFDDQFSVERPDGSNFTLKIRSTKLEDSAMYFCASSGGGTGELFFGEGSRLTVL.

This chain connects TRBV28 to TRBJ1-2; 8 bases are shared with TRBD1. CDR3 length: 14 residues. The V and J ends lost 7 bases and 4 bases, in that order; junction bases with no gene match: 8. The germline CDR1 and CDR2 sequences are MDHEN and SYDVKM. Here the CDR3 reads CASIKQGGGYGYTF. CDR3 nucleotide sequence: TGTGCCAGCATCAAACAGGGGGGGGGCTATGGCTACACCTTC.

The chain employs TRBV30 and TRBJ2-3, with 8 positions matching TRBD1. After removal of 1 base from V and 6 bases from J, the junction contained 3 bases not matched to a gene. The CDR3 is made up of 13 amino acids. Germline CDR1 is GTSNPN and CDR2 is SVGIG (reference sequence). This chain's CDR3 is CAWSDQGADTQYF. The CDR3 coding sequence is TGTGCCTGGAGTGATCAGGGGGCGGATACGCAGTATTTT.

J is TRBJ2-7 and V is TRBV7-2; no definite D call. Germline values: CDR1 SGHTA, CDR2 FQGNSA. The CDR3 is made up of 11 amino acids. V lost 3 bases and J lost 5, with 5 bases in between. CDR3 bases: TGTGCCAGCAGCTTTTTAGACGAGCAGTACTTC. As protein: CASSFLDEQYF.

V gene TRBV18 combines with J gene TRBJ2-2, with 8 bases identical to TRBD1. Germline V gives CDR1 KGHSH, CDR2 LQKENI. The CDR3 has 18 amino acids. The V gene end was trimmed by 0 bases and the J gene end by 0 bases; junction bases not matched to a gene: 6. The CDR3 sequence: CASSPPRAGGPNTGELFF. Here the CDR3 DNA reads TGTGCCAGCTCACCACCGAGGGCAGGGGGCCCGAACACCGGGGAGCTGTTTTTT.

The CDR3 reads CATATGDYGYTF. The DNA for the CDR3 is TGTGCCACCGCGACAGGGGACTATGGCTACACCTTC. V is TRBV25-1 and J is TRBJ1-2; 8 positions match TRBD1. The V and J ends lost 10 bases and 3 bases, in that order; junction bases with no gene match: 4. CDR3 length equals 12 residues. Germline values: CDR1 MGHDK, CDR2 SYGVNS.

J is TRBJ2-7 and V is TRBV6-1, with a possible D match to TRBD2 (6 bases). CDR1 is MNHNS and CDR2 is SASEGT in the germline V gene. The CDR3 consists of 15 residues. V was trimmed by 6 bases and J by 3 bases, leaving 18 bases between them. The CDR3 is CASRERAGDVYEQYF. In DNA form, the CDR3 reads TGTGCCAGCAGGGAGCGGGCCGGTGATGTCTACGAGCAGTACTTC.

This chain joins TRBV5-1 and TRBJ2-5, with D tentatively TRBD2 (5 bases). CDR1 and CDR2 (germline): SGHRS, YFSETQ. The CDR3 has 12 amino acids. V shed 3 bases and J shed 2 bases, with 5 bases lying between them. The DNA of the CDR3 is TGCGCCAGCAGCTCGGGACAAGAGACCCAGTACTTC. This codes for CASSSGQETQYF.

This sequence joins TRBV19 and TRBJ1-1; 7 nucleotides line up with TRBD1. V shed 3 bases and J 0 bases; nucleotides not matched to a gene: 4. The CDR3 spans 15 residues. CDR1 is LNHDA, CDR2 SQIVND, per germline (reference sequence). The CDR3 reads CASSMPGGMNTEAFF. As DNA, the CDR3 is TGTGCCAGTAGTATGCCAGGGGGGATGAACACTGAAGCTTTCTTT.